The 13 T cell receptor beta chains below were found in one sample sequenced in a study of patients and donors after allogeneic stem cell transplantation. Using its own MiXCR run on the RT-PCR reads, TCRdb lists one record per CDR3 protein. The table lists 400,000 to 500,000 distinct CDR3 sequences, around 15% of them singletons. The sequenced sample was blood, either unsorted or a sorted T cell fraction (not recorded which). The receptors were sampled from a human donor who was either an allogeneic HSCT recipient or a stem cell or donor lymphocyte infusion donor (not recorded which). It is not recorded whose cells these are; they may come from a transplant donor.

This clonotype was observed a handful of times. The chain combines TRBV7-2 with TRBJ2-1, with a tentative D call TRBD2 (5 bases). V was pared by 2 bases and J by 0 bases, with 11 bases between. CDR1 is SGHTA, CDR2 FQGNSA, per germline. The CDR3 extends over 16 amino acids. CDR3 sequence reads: CASSLSGGVSYNEQFF. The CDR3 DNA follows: TGTGCCAGCAGCTTAAGCGGAGGAGTCTCCTACAATGAGCAGTTCTTC.

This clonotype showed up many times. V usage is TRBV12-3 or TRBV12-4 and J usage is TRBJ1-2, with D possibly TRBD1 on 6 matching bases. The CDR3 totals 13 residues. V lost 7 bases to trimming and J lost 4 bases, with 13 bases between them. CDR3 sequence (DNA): TGTGCCAGCACCACCCGGACAGCCTATGGCTACACCTTC. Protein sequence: CASTTRTAYGYTF.

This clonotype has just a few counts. The CDR3 bases are TGTGCCAGCAGCCCCCAGGGGGCGGGCACCGGGGAGCTGTTTTTT. Protein sequence: CASSPQGAGTGELFF. This chain joins TRBV3-1 and TRBJ2-2; TRBD1 matches at 8 bases. CDR3 length equals 15 residues. CDR1 is LGHDT and CDR2 is YNNKEL in the germline V gene (reference sequence). Trimming cost V 4 bases and J 4 bases; bases outside gene matches: 5.

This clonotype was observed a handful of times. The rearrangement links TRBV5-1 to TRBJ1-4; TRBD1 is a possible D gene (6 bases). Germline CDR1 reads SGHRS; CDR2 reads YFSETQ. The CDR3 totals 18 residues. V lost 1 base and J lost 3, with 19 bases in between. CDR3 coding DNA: TGCGCCAGCAGCTTGCAACCTCGCCAGGGGAGACCTAATGAAAAACTGTTTTTT. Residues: CASSLQPRQGRPNEKLFF.

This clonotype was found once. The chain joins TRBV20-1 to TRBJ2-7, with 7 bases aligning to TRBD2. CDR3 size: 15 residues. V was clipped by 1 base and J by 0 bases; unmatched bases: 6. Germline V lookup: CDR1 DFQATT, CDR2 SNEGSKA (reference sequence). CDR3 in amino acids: CSARVPSGFSYEQYF. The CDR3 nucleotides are TGCAGTGCTAGAGTGCCTAGCGGTTTCTCCTACGAGCAGTACTTC.

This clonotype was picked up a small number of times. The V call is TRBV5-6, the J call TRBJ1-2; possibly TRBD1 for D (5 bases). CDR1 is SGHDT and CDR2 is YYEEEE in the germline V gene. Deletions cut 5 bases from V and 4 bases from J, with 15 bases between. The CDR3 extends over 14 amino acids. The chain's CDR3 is CASRERGEGYGYTF. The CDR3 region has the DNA TGTGCCAGCAGGGAAAGGGGAGAGGGCTATGGCTACACCTTC.

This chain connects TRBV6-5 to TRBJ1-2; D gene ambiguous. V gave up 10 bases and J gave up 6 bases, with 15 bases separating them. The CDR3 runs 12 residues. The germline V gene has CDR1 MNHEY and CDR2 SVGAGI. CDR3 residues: CATSRRGNGYTF. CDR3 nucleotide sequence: TGTGCCACCTCTAGGCGGGGAAATGGCTACACCTTC.

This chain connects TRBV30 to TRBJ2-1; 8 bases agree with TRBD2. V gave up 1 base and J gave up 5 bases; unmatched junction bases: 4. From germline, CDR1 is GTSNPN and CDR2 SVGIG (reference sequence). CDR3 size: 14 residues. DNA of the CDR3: TGTGCCTGGAGTGCTGGAGCGGGAGACAATGAGCAGTTCTTC. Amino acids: CAWSAGAGDNEQFF.

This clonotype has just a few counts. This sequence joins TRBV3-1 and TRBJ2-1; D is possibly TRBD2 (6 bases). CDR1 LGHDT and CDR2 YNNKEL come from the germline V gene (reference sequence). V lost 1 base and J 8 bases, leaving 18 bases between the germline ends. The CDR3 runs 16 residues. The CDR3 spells CASSQGGGGISYEQFF. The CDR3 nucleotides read TGTGCCAGCAGCCAAGGCGGTGGCGGGATTTCGTATGAGCAGTTCTTC.

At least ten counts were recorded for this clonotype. The CDR3 loop is CSAGLAGAKNIQYF. The CDR3 nucleotides are TGCAGTGCCGGACTAGCGGGGGCCAAAAACATTCAGTACTTC. This chain joins TRBV20-1 and TRBJ2-4; 12 positions match TRBD2. V trimming: 6 bases; J trimming: 1 base; junction bases outside the gene matches: 1. The CDR3 consists of 14 residues. Germline V gives CDR1 DFQATT, CDR2 SNEGSKA (reference sequence).

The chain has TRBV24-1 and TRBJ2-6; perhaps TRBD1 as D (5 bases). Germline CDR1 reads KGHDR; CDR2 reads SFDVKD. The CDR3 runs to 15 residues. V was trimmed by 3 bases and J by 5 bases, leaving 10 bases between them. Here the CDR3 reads CATSDPTVRANVLTF. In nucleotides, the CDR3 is TGTGCCACCAGTGATCCGACAGTGCGGGCCAACGTCCTGACTTTC.

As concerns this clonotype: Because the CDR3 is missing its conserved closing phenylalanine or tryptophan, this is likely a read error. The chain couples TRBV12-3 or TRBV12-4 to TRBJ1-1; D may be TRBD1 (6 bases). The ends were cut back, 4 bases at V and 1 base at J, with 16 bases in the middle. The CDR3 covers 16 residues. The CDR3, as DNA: TGTGCCAGCAGTTCGGACAGAAACAAAGCGAACACTGAAGCTTTCTTA. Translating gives CASSSDRNKANTEAFL.

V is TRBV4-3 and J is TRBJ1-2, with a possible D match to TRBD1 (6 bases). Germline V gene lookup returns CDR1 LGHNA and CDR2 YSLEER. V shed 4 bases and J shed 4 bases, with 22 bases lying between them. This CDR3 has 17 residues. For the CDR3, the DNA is TGCGCCAGCAGCCTGGACAGTCGGTCCGTTGTGGGCTATGGCTACACCTTC. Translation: CASSLDSRSVVGYGYTF.